This T cell receptor beta chain was sequenced for a study of T-cell memory formation after mild COVID-19. Overall study: Most TCR clusters belonged to a single donor.

About this clonotype itself: Its cognate antigen is unknown.

The V and J ends lost 0 bases and 9 bases respectively, with 17 bases between them. CDR3 size: 16 residues. Germline CDR1 reads LGHNT; CDR2 reads FRNRAP. TCRdb passed the 5' RACE reads through MiXCR, listing each CDR3 protein once. Of about 400,000 distinct CDR3 sequences listed, approximately 15% are singletons. Study-wide results and limits: While clones contracting from day 15 to 85 were balanced between CD4 and CD8, later expanders leaned CD4+. Within pre-infection memory, some responding clones were found, suggesting cross-reactive memory joined. Shrinking CD4+ clones were chiefly CM and EM; CD8+ ones were chiefly EMRA.

This chain joins TRBV12-5 and TRBJ1-4, with D possibly being TRBD1 (6 bases). Sequenced sample: PBMCs or a T cell subset sorted from them (not recorded which). The clonotype was recovered from a man younger than 30 who had mild COVID-19 (a few samples of this study predate the infection). Cell type and time point are not known. CDR3 in amino acids: CASGLVPGAGEKKLFF. In DNA, the CDR3 is TGTGCTAGTGGTTTGGTACCAGGCGCAGGGGAGAAAAAACTGTTTTTT.